These 8 T cell receptor beta chains came from one sample sequenced in a study of response to subunit inactivated influenza vaccine. MiXCR, applied by TCRdb to the RT-PCR reads, yields one record per CDR3 protein. The table shows hundreds of thousands of distinct CDR3 sequences, with roughly 14% occurring only once. This material consisted of PBMCs from blood, taken about 11 days after vaccination. The receptor set was obtained from a man aged 50 or older who received an inactivated influenza vaccine.

This clonotype was counted ten times or more. The chain uses TRBV12-3 or TRBV12-4 and TRBJ2-5; 12 positions match TRBD1. Trimming cost V 6 bases and J 4 bases; bases outside gene matches: 9. This CDR3 spans 16 amino acids. The chain's CDR3 is CASSLGTGGGLETQYF. Written as DNA, the CDR3 is TGTGCCAGCAGCCTGGGGACAGGGGGCGGTTTAGAGACCCAGTACTTC.

The chain carries TRBV19 and TRBJ2-7, with a weak D call TRBD1 (6 bases). CDR1 and CDR2 (germline): LNHDA, SQIVND (reference sequence). This CDR3 spans 12 amino acids. Trimming removed 5 bases from V and 9 bases from J, with 14 bases in between. This CDR3 is CASSDKGQLQYF. In DNA form, the CDR3 reads TGTGCCAGTAGTGACAAAGGACAGCTGCAGTACTTC.

This clonotype was detected ten times or more. The chain is built from TRBV12-3 or TRBV12-4 and TRBJ2-7; D ambiguous. CDR3 size: 12 residues. V gave up 3 bases and J gave up 6 bases, with 9 bases separating them. The CDR3 sequence is CASSFWLGEQYF. The CDR3 region has the DNA TGTGCCAGCAGTTTCTGGCTAGGCGAGCAGTACTTC.

This clonotype came up a few times. The gene calls are TRBV6-1 and TRBJ1-4; D call uncertain. This CDR3 has 16 residues. Per germline, CDR1 MNHNS and CDR2 SASEGT. V lost 2 bases to trimming and J lost 5 bases, with 15 bases between them. DNA of the CDR3: TGTGCCAGCAGTGAAAATCTCCGGGCCCAGAATGAAAAACTGTTTTTT. This encodes CASSENLRAQNEKLFF.

This clonotype has more than one count but fewer than ten. The chain couples TRBV6-1 to TRBJ2-1, with 11 bases identical to TRBD1. J lost 8 bases, V lost 5 bases, and 11 bases had no gene match. CDR1 MNHNS and CDR2 SASEGT come from the germline V gene. This CDR3 spans 16 amino acids. CDR3 in amino acids: CASSRSRDRGADEQFF. DNA for the CDR3: TGTGCCAGCAGTAGGAGCCGGGACAGGGGGGCCGATGAGCAGTTCTTC.

This clonotype occurred a few times. This chain joins TRBV28 and TRBJ2-3; TRBD2 matches 9 bases. From germline, CDR1 is MDHEN and CDR2 SYDVKM. V dropped 4 bases and J dropped 5; count of bases not matched to a gene: 10. This CDR3 has 16 amino acids. This CDR3 reads CASSSPGTSSRDTQYF. The CDR3 region has the DNA TGTGCCAGCAGTTCACCAGGGACTAGCTCGAGAGATACGCAGTATTTT.

The V and J genes are TRBV29-1 and TRBJ1-2; 9 bases map to TRBD1. Germline assignment: CDR1 SQVTM and CDR2 ANQGSEA. Unmatched junction bases numbered 5, after V lost 4 bases and J lost 8 bases. The CDR3 consists of 12 residues. In DNA form, the CDR3 reads TGCAGCGTTGGGCGGACAGGGGACGGCTACACCTTC. This encodes CSVGRTGDGYTF. Variable domain in full (rest from reference TRBV29-1 and TRBJ1-2): SAVISQKPSRDICQRGTSLTIQCQVDSQVTMMFWYRQQPGQSLTLIATANQGSEATYESGFVIDKFPISRPNLTFSTLTVSNMSPEDSSIYLCSVGRTGDGYTFGSGTRLTVV.

V usage is TRBV6-2 or TRBV6-3 and J usage is TRBJ1-1; 8 nucleotides agree with TRBD1. This CDR3 contains 14 residues. With V trimmed by 6 bases and J by 6 bases, 9 bases remained unmatched. Germline V lookup: CDR1 MNHEY, CDR2 SVGEGT. The CDR3 loop is CASSLTGESAEAFF. In DNA form, the CDR3 reads TGTGCCAGCAGCCTGACAGGGGAGAGCGCTGAAGCTTTCTTT.